These 11 T cell receptor beta chains share one sample of origin, sequenced in a study of T cells expressing NK-cell markers. Following a re-call of the 5' RACE reads, TCRdb has one entry per CDR3 protein and lacks DNA. Its listing shows about 400,000 distinct CDR3 sequences. Sequenced input: blood T cells: a sorted CD56 or NKG2C T cell subset, CD4+ or CD8+ T cells, or bulk PBMC T cells (not recorded which). Receptors originate from a woman in her forties or fifties in good health.

The CDR3 loop reads CASSFRDGQGYEQYF. V is TRBV7-8 and J is TRBJ2-7; with no DNA, the TCRdb D assignment of TRBD2 cannot be verified. The germline V gene has CDR1 SGHVS and CDR2 FQNEAQ. This CDR3 contains 15 residues.

The genes are TRBV5-6 and TRBJ2-1; TCRdb outputs TRBD2, but without DNA this stays unchecked. CDR3 length equals 17 residues. Germline assignment: CDR1 SGHDT and CDR2 YYEEEE. The CDR3 loop is CASSGGFGRSSYNEQFF.

The CDR3 reads CASSLDAGGGWETQYF. The chain carries TRBV11-3 and TRBJ2-5; with no DNA, the TCRdb D assignment of TRBD2 cannot be verified. This CDR3 region has 16 residues. Germline assignment: CDR1 SGHNT and CDR2 YENEEA.

V is TRBV24-1 and J is TRBJ2-1; there is no DNA to check the TCRdb D call of TRBD2. The CDR3 sequence is 14 residues long. The germline CDR1 and CDR2 sequences are KGHDR and SFDVKD. This chain's CDR3 is CATSDLAKSDEQFF.

The rearrangement uses TRBV27 and TRBJ1-2; TCRdb indicates TRBD1, and absent DNA this call remains unverified. This CDR3 spans 13 amino acids. From germline, CDR1 is MNHEY and CDR2 SMNVEV (reference sequence). The CDR3 sequence: CASSLLGGAGETF.

CDR3: CATSRDSAGEADTQYF. The rearrangement uses TRBV15 and TRBJ2-3; TCRdb reports TRBD2, a call that lacks DNA to check it against. The germline V gene encodes CDR1 LNHNV and CDR2 YYDKDF (reference sequence). The CDR3 totals 16 residues.

The V and J genes are TRBV5-1 and TRBJ2-7. Germline CDR1 and CDR2: SGHRS and YFSETQ. The CDR3 contains 14 residues. The CDR3 loop is CASSLSVGSAEQYF. The complete variable domain, with remaining parts taken from reference TRBV5-1 and TRBJ2-7, reads KAGVTQTPRYLIKTRGQQVTLSCSPISGHRSVSWYQQTPGQGLQFLFEYFSETQRNKGNFPGRFSGRQFSNSRSEMNVSTLELGDSALYLCASSLSVGSAEQYFGPGTRLTVT.

The chain carries TRBV2 and TRBJ2-5; lacking DNA, the TRBD2 call made by TCRdb goes unchecked. The germline gives CDR1 SNHLY, CDR2 FYNNEI. The CDR3 contains 16 residues. This chain's CDR3 is CASSEAQASVQETQYF.

The V call is TRBV5-1, the J call TRBJ2-1; no DNA is available, so the TRBD2 call from TCRdb remains unchecked. The CDR3 covers 16 residues. Germline CDR1 SGHRS, CDR2 YFSETQ. CDR3 sequence: CASRRLAETHYNEQFF.

The CDR3 protein is CASSVAGETQYF. The chain couples TRBV9 to TRBJ2-5. In germline, CDR1 is SGDLS, CDR2 YYNGEE. The CDR3 extends over 12 amino acids. Full variable domain (remainder filled in from reference TRBV9 and TRBJ2-5): DSGVTQTPKHLITATGQRVTLRCSPRSGDLSVYWYQQSLDQGLQFLIQYYNGEERAKGNILERFSAQQFPDLHSELNLSSLELGDSALYFCASSVAGETQYFGPGTRLLVL.

This rearrangement joins TRBV6-5 to TRBJ2-7; TCRdb lists TRBD2, though no DNA is available to test this call. Germline V lookup: CDR1 MNHEY, CDR2 SVGAGI. The CDR3 sequence is 15 residues long. The CDR3 spells CASRPGPWGTYEQYF.